This T cell receptor (beta chain) emerged from a study of CD8 T cells in Susac syndrome. Study-wide results and limits: It was acknowledged by the study that relatively few individuals were included in its TCR sequencing and HLA analysis.

Random-hexamer reverse transcription was applied to about 0.45 to 1 ug RNA. TCRdb called the immunoSEQ multiplex PCR reads again in MiXCR, with one record for every CDR3 protein. The table includes 130,000 to 150,000 distinct CDR3 sequences, roughly 94% detected once. TCR beta was sequenced from blood CD8+ and CD4+ T cells. Healthy donors served as the controls. They were matched for age and sex. Negative isolation was used for CD8+ and CD4+ T cells, and FACS enrichment was applied to TEMRA cells. Points on this clonotype: Its antigen is undetermined.

The V and J ends lost 6 bases and 4 bases, in that order; junction bases with no gene match: 5. From germline, CDR1 is MNHEY and CDR2 SVGAGI. This CDR3 has 14 amino acids. J is TRBJ2-5 and V is TRBV6-5, with 10 bases aligning to TRBD1. The sample was CD4+ T cells from PBMCs. This sequence originates from a human donor in good health. CDR3: CASRTGGLGETQYF. The DNA of the CDR3 is TGTGCCAGCAGGACAGGGGGCTTGGGAGAGACCCAGTACTTC.